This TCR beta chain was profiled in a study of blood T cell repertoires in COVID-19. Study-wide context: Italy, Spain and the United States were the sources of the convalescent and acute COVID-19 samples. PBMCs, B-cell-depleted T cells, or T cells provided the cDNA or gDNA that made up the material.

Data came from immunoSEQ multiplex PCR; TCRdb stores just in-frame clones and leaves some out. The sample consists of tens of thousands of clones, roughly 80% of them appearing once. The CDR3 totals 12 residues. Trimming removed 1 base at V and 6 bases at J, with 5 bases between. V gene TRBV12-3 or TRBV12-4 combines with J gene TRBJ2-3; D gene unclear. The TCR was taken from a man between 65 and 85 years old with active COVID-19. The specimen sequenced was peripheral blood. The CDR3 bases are TGTGCCAGCAGTTTAGGGGCGGATACGCAGTATTTT. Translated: CASSLGADTQYF.